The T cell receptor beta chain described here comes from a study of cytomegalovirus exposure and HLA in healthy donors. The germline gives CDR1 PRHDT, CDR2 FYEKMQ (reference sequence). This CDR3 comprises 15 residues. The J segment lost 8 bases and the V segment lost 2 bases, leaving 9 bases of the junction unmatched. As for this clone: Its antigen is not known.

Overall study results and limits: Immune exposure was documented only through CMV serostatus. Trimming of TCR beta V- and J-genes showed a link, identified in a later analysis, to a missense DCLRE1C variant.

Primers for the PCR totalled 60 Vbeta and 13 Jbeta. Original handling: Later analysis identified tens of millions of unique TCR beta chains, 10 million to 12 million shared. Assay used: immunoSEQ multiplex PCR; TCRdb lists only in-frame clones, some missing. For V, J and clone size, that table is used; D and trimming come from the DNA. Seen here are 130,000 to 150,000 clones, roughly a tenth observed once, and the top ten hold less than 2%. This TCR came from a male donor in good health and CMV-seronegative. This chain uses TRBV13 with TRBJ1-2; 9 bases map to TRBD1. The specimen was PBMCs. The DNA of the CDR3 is TGTGCCAGCAGCTTAAGACCCGGGACAGGGAGAGGCTACACCTTC. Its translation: CASSLRPGTGRGYTF.